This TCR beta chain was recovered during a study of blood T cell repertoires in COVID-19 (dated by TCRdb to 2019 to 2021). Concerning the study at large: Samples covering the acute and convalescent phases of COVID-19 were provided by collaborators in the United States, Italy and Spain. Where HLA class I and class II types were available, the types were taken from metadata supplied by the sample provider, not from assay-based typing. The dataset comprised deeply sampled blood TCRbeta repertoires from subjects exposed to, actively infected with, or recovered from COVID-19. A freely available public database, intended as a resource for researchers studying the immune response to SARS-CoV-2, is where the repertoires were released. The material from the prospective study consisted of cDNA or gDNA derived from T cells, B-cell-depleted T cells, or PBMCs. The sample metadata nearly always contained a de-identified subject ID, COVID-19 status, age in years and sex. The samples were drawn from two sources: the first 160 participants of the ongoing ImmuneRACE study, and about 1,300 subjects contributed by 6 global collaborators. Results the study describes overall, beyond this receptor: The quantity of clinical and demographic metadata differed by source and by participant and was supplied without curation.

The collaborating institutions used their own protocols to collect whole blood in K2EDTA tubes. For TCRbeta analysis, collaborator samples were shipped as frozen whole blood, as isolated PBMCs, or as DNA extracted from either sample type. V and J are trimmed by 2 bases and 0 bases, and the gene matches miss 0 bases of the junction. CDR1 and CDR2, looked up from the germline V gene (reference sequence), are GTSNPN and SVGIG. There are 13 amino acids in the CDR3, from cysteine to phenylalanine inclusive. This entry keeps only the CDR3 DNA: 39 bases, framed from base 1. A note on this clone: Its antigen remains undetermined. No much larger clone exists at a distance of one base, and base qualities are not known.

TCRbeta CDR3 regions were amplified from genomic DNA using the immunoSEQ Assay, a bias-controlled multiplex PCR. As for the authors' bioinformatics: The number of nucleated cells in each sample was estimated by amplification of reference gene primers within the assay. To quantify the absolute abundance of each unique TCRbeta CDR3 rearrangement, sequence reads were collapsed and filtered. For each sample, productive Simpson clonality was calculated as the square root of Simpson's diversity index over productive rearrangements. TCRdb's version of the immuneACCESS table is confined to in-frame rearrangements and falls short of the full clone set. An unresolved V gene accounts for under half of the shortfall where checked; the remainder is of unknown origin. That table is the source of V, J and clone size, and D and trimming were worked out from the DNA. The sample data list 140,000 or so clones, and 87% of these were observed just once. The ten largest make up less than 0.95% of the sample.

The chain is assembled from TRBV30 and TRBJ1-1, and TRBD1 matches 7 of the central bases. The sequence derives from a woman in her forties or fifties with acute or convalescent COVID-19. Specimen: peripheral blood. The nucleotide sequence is TGTGCCTGGAGTAGGGGGCTGAACACTGAAGCTTTCTTT. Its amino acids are CAWSRGLNTEAFF.